The next 21 T cell receptor beta chains were all read from a single sample in a study of CD8 T cells in ankylosing spondylitis. The antigens these receptors bind are not known. Findings and limits, study-wide: Seemingly characteristic of ankylosing spondylitis blood was a TCR beta motif consisting of about 8 highly homologous variants.

MiXCR, run by TCRdb on the 5' RACE reads, gives a single entry per CDR3 protein. Of around 540,000 distinct CDR3 sequences in the sample, 12% are singletons; the top ten hold about 6.8%. Sequencing used blood, either unsorted or a sorted T cell fraction (not recorded which). The receptors were sampled from a male donor with ankylosing spondylitis.

This clonotype was recorded only once. This chain joins TRBV2 and TRBJ2-2, with unresolved D. Per the germline V gene, CDR1 is SNHLY and CDR2 is FYNNEI. This CDR3 has 15 amino acids. V gave up 3 bases and J gave up 2 bases, with 10 bases separating them. CDR3 DNA: TGTGCCAGCAGTGACTCAGCCCATAACACCGGGGAGCTGTTTTTT. Its translation is CASSDSAHNTGELFF.

This clonotype was observed a few times. The V gene is TRBV3-1, the J gene TRBJ2-7; D is ambiguous. Per the germline V gene, CDR1 is LGHDT and CDR2 is YNNKEL (reference sequence). This CDR3 is 14 amino acids long. V shed 0 bases and J shed 3 bases, with 9 bases lying between them. The CDR3 DNA sequence: TGTGCCAGCAGCCAAGATATCGAGATCTACGAGCAGTACTTC. Amino acids: CASSQDIEIYEQYF.

The chain links TRBV6-1 to TRBJ1-2; 8 bases align to TRBD1. Germline V CDR1 and CDR2: MNHNS, SASEGT. The ends lost 8 bases at V and 4 bases at J; junction bases unmatched: 12. The CDR3 length is 15 residues. Here the CDR3 DNA reads TGTGCCAGCGGTCGGACAGGGAAAGTTGTCTATGGCTACACCTTC. Its protein is CASGRTGKVVYGYTF.

The genes are TRBV18 and TRBJ1-2, with 9 positions matching TRBD1. Losses at the gene ends were 5 bases for V and 6 bases for J; bases not matched to a gene: 10. The CDR3 totals 15 residues. Germline V CDR1 and CDR2: KGHSH, LQKENI. The CDR3 region is CASSTEYRGPDGYTF. The CDR3 DNA sequence: TGTGCCAGCTCAACCGAGTACAGGGGGCCTGATGGCTACACCTTC.

This chain links TRBV30 with TRBJ2-7; 10 nucleotides match TRBD2. This CDR3 is 13 amino acids long. CDR1 and CDR2 from the germline V gene are GTSNPN and SVGIG (reference sequence). The V and J ends lost 6 bases and 1 base, in that order; junction bases with no gene match: 3. The CDR3 is CACLAGASYEQYF. The CDR3 coding sequence is TGTGCCTGCCTAGCGGGAGCATCCTACGAGCAGTACTTC.

This clonotype was recorded at least ten times. V and J are TRBV29-1 and TRBJ2-3; 11 positions agree with TRBD1. Germline V gene lookup returns CDR1 SQVTM and CDR2 ANQGSEA. The CDR3 extends over 14 amino acids. V lost 7 bases, J lost 5 bases, and 8 bases stayed unmatched. Here the CDR3 DNA reads TGCAGCGCCCGCCGAGGGACAGGGGGAGATACGCAGTATTTT. This sequence encodes CSARRGTGGDTQYF.

The rearrangement uses TRBV9 and TRBJ2-5, with a weak D call TRBD1 (5 bases). The CDR3 consists of 15 residues. CDR1 is SGDLS, CDR2 YYNGEE, per germline. The ends were cut back, 0 bases at V and 3 bases at J, with 12 bases in the middle. For the CDR3, the DNA is TGTGCCAGCAGCGTAGCTTTAACAGGAGAAGAGACCCAGTACTTC. Translated, it gives CASSVALTGEETQYF.

The chain is built from TRBV2 and TRBJ2-5, with a tentative D call TRBD1 (5 bases). Germline V gene lookup returns CDR1 SNHLY and CDR2 FYNNEI. The CDR3 spans 11 residues. V dropped 5 bases and J dropped 13 bases, with 14 bases sitting between them. CDR3 in DNA: TGTGCCAGCAGTCTTGACAGACCCCGGTACTTC. Translation gives CASSLDRPRYF.

This clonotype was seen only a few times. A much larger clone lies one base from this, so it may be a read error. The chain couples TRBV7-8 to TRBJ1-1, with D unresolved. CDR1 SGHVS and CDR2 FQNEAQ come from the germline V gene. Trimming cost V 0 bases and J 0 bases, with 2 bases left between them. The CDR3 extends over 13 amino acids. The CDR3 coding sequence is TGTGCCAGCAGCTTAGCCATGAACACTGAAGCTTTCTTT. Protein product: CASSLAMNTEAFF.

This clonotype was observed at least ten times. The chain employs TRBV5-1 and TRBJ2-7; 8 positions match TRBD1. Trimming cost V 5 bases and J 0 bases; bases outside gene matches: 4. The CDR3 has 14 residues. Per the germline V gene, CDR1 is SGHRS and CDR2 is YFSETQ. CDR3 region: CASRGGTGSYEQYF. The CDR3 bases are TGCGCCAGCAGAGGGGGGACAGGCTCCTACGAGCAGTACTTC.

This clonotype was seen only a few times. V gene TRBV25-1 combines with J gene TRBJ2-2; 8 bases fit TRBD2. This CDR3 is 14 amino acids long. Germline-derived CDR1 and CDR2 are MGHDK and SYGVNS. Losses at the gene ends were 4 bases for V and 6 bases for J; bases not matched to a gene: 4. CDR3 loop: CASSAHGGAGELFF. Written as DNA, the CDR3 is TGTGCCAGCAGTGCCCACGGGGGGGCCGGGGAGCTGTTTTTT.

The sample holds many counts of this clonotype. The chain is built from TRBV12-3 or TRBV12-4 and TRBJ1-5, with a weak D call TRBD1 (5 bases). The CDR3 runs to 15 residues. V shed 6 bases and J shed 4 bases, with 16 bases lying between them. The CDR3 spells CASSSSFGGNQPQHF. In DNA form, the CDR3 reads TGTGCCAGCAGCTCGAGCTTTGGGGGTAATCAGCCCCAGCATTTT.

This clonotype was recorded many times. The chain carries TRBV29-1 and TRBJ1-1; no clear D gene. V lost 3 bases to trimming and J lost 5 bases, with 13 bases between them. The CDR3 is 13 residues long. CDR1 is SQVTM, CDR2 ANQGSEA, per germline. The CDR3 loop is CSVEADQKTEAFF. The CDR3 bases are TGCAGCGTTGAGGCCGACCAGAAGACTGAAGCTTTCTTT.

A few counts support this clonotype. The chain is built from TRBV21-1 and TRBJ2-7; the table's D call, TRBD2, has no DNA check behind it. TRBV21-1 is reported as a pseudogene. The CDR3 has 14 amino acids. CDR3 sequence (DNA): TGTGCCAGCAGCAAAGCAGAGGGTCCCTACGAGCAGTACGTC. This translates into CASSKAEGPYEQYV.

The rearrangement links TRBV5-1 to TRBJ1-5, with no clear D. Germline assignment: CDR1 SGHRS and CDR2 YFSETQ. Trimming shortened V by 5 bases and J by 7 bases, and 16 bases separated the two germline ends. The CDR3 loop spans 14 amino acids. As DNA, the CDR3 is TGCGCCAGCAGTACCGGTACGGTTGGGCAGCCCCAGCATTTT. The encoded protein is CASSTGTVGQPQHF.

This clonotype was observed a handful of times. The rearrangement joins TRBV7-2 to TRBJ2-7, with TRBD1 matching 9 bases. There are 13 residues in the CDR3. J gave up 4 bases and V 5 bases, and 3 bases lay outside the gene matches. CDR1 and CDR2 (germline): SGHTA, FQGNSA. CDR3 sequence reads: CASSRGTGYEQYF. CDR3 DNA sequence: TGTGCCAGCAGCAGAGGGACAGGGTACGAGCAGTACTTC.

This clonotype was seen only a few times. The chain recombines TRBV28 with TRBJ2-7; 9 nucleotides line up with TRBD2. CDR3 length equals 16 residues. After removal of 6 bases from V and 6 bases from J, the junction contained 15 bases not matched to a gene. Per germline, CDR1 MDHEN and CDR2 SYDVKM. CDR3 DNA sequence: TGTGCCAGCAGCCCAACTCCGGGACTAGCATTTTCCGAGCAGTACGTC. Its protein product is CASSPTPGLAFSEQYV.

There are a few counts of this clonotype. This sequence joins TRBV3-1 and TRBJ2-3; no clear D gene. The CDR3 totals 12 residues. With 8 bases removed from V and 3 bases from J, the gap between germline ends came to 9 bases. CDR1 LGHDT and CDR2 YNNKEL come from the germline V gene (reference sequence). CDR3 DNA: TGTGCCAGCGCTTGGGGTACAGATACGCAGTATTTT. This codes for CASAWGTDTQYF.

The chain uses TRBV29-1 and TRBJ1-5; no clear D. The CDR3 contains 14 residues. The V end was cut by 6 bases, the J end by 4 bases, with 16 bases between. Germline CDR1 SQVTM, CDR2 ANQGSEA. CDR3 coding DNA: TGCAGCGTGAAGGGCTTGACGGTAAATCAGCCCCAGCATTTT. Amino acid sequence: CSVKGLTVNQPQHF.

The table lists this clonotype with many counts. The V call is TRBV11-2, the J call TRBJ2-7; D not certain. The germline gives CDR1 SGHAT, CDR2 FQNNGV. V gave up 1 base and J gave up 2 bases, with 6 bases separating them. This CDR3 comprises 13 residues. The CDR3 coding sequence is TGTGCCAGCAGCTTAGTCGGAGCCTACGAGCAGTACGTC. It is translated as CASSLVGAYEQYV.

The chain links TRBV20-1 to TRBJ2-2, with 7 bases fitting TRBD1. Unmatched junction bases numbered 5, after V lost 0 bases and J lost 1 base. CDR1 DFQATT and CDR2 SNEGSKA come from the germline V gene (reference sequence). The CDR3 runs 16 residues. CDR3 coding DNA: TGCAGTGCTAGAGACATAAGACAGGGGAACACCGGGGAGCTGTTTTTT. Translation: CSARDIRQGNTGELFF.